The entry below gives a single TCR beta chain sequence along with its context. There are a few counts of this clonotype. What antigen it recognizes has not been identified. No base quality information exists; no much larger clone differs at one position. Taken with the paper, the label for treatment or condition translates to: allogeneic hematopoietic cell transplantation with graft depleted of TCRalphabeta T cells and CD19 B cells. The transplant recipients were children given TCRalphabeta/CD19-depleted allogeneic hematopoietic cell grafts. The library was prepared using PCR. The instrument was an Illumina HiSeq 2500. TCR library preparation used molecular barcoding, with unique molecular identifiers applied to normalize quantification of the TCRbeta repertoire. The public reads were reprocessed in TCRdb via fastp at Q25 and MiXCR, keeping in-frame beta chains. Each entry merges the rows of one CDR3 protein and shows their most common DNA and genes. The sample has 700,000 to 850,000 distinct CDR3 sequences on record, about 15% of them singletons. Around 5.3% of the sample goes to the ten largest clones.

The sample originates from a study of T-cell reconstitution after alpha-beta-depleted transplantation in children (dated by TCRdb to about 2016). For the study in its entirety: The study quantitatively tracked T-cell immune reconstitution after TCRalphabeta/CD19-depleted allogeneic hematopoietic cell transplantation in children using TCR repertoire profiling. Results and caveats for the whole study, not just this receptor: The apparently early alphabetaT-cell count recovery about two months after transplant was reportedly dependent on only several hundred rapidly expanded clones derived from non-depleted graft cells. In some patients, the high TCRbeta diversity seen at day 60 was put down to recipient T cells and intrathymic progenitors that had survived conditioning. The frequencies of hyperexpanded clones fell over the following months, and after one year, T-cell counts and TCRbeta diversity were mostly attributed to newly produced T cells.

The germline V gene supplies CDR1 SGHRS and CDR2 YFSETQ. The CDR3, cysteine through phenylalanine, is 14 amino acids long. Here the CDR3 DNA is all that survives: 42 bases in frame from base 1. V is reduced by 1 base and J by 2 bases, leaving a spacing of 9 bases between them. The clonotype comes from a male patient aged 5 to 17 who had a stem cell transplant for acute lymphoblastic leukemia, so the T cells may come from the graft donor. The material sequenced was PBMCs, mostly from graft donor cells, taken 360 days after TCRalphabeta/CD19-depleted stem cell transplant. This chain is built from TRBV5-1 and TRBJ2-5, with no D gene named confidently. The encoded CDR3 is CASSLWARQETQYF. In nucleotides, the sequence is TGCGCCAGCAGCTTGTGGGCCAGACAAGAGACCCAGTACTTC.